This entry features one T cell receptor beta chain sequence. What it binds is unknown. TCRdb re-called the 5' RACE reads, yielding one record per CDR3 amino acid sequence without DNA. This listing includes over 350,000 distinct CDR3 sequences. The entry originates in a study of monozygotic twins with inflammatory bowel disease. The CDR3 totals 13 residues. Germline V gene lookup returns CDR1 SGHDN and CDR2 FVKESK. Study-level findings and limits: Inverse Simpson values showed less TCRbeta diversity in IBD patients than in their healthy co-twins.

The sample comprised blood. The clonotype comes from a human donor with ulcerative colitis or Crohn's disease, or a healthy co-twin of an affected twin (not recorded which). The rearrangement links TRBV14 to TRBJ2-1; the TRBD1 assignment by TCRdb is unverifiable without DNA. The CDR3 region is CASSPGTPLGRFF.